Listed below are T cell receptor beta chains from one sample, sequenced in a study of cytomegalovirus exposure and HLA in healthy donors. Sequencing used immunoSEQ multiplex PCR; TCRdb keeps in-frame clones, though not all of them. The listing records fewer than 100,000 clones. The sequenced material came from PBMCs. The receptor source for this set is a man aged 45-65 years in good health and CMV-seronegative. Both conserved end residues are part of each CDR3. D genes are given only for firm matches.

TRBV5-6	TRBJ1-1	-	CASSFYLNTEAFF	TGTGCCAGCAGCTTTTACTTAAACACTGAAGCTTTCTTT
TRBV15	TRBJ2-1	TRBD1	CAVFGDRGLSQFF	TGTGCCGTCTTCGGGGACAGGGGCTTATCCCAGTTCTTC
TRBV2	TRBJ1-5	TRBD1	CASRKGATRVDQPQHF	TGTGCCAGCAGAAAGGGGGCGACAAGAGTAGATCAGCCCCAGCATTTT
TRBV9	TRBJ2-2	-	CASSVTGRHTGELFF	TGTGCCAGCAGCGTGACAGGGAGGCACACCGGGGAGCTGTTTTTT
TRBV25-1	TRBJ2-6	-	CASSDSINSGANVLTF	TGTGCCAGCTCGGACAGTATCAACTCTGGGGCCAACGTCCTGACTTTC
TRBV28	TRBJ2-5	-	CASSLGKGGKETQYF	TGTGCCAGCAGTTTAGGGAAGGGGGGGAAAGAGACCCAGTACTTC
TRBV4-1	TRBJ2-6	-	CASSQGAGANVLTF	TGCGCCAGCAGCCAAGGAGCTGGGGCCAACGTCCTGACTTTC
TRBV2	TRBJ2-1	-	CASRLRDHNYNEQFF	TGTGCCAGCAGGCTGCGGGATCACAACTACAATGAGCAGTTCTTC
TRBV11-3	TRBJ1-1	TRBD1	CASSLGGQGAAFF	TGTGCCAGCAGCTTAGGAGGGCAGGGGGCAGCTTTCTTT
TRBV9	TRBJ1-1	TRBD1	CASTKTGTENTEAFF	TGTGCCAGCACCAAAACCGGGACAGAGAACACTGAAGCTTTCTTT
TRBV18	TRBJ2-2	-	CASSPPALGTNTGELFF	TGTGCCAGCTCACCACCAGCACTAGGCACGAACACCGGGGAGCTGTTTTTT
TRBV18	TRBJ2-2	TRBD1	CASSSSGQMNTGELFF	TGTGCCAGCTCATCCTCGGGACAGATGAACACCGGGGAGCTGTTTTTT
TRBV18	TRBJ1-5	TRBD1	CASSPPAGQGNQPQHF	TGTGCCAGCTCACCACCGGCCGGACAGGGGAATCAGCCCCAGCATTTT
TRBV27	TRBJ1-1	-	CASSMKIGLPEAFF	TGTGCCAGCAGTATGAAAATTGGCCTGCCTGAAGCTTTCTTT
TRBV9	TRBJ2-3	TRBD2	CASSVDSSGADTQYF	TGTGCCAGCAGCGTAGATTCCAGCGGGGCAGATACGCAGTATTTT
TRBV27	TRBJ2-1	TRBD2	CASSLLGGLAGVYEQFF	TGTGCCAGCAGTTTGTTGGGTGGGCTAGCGGGGGTTTATGAGCAGTTCTTC
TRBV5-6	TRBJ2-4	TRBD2	CASSLTGGPWNIQYF	TGTGCCAGCAGCCTCACGGGGGGGCCTTGGAACATTCAGTACTTC
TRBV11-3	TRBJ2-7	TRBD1	CAKTTRDRVSYEQYF	TGTGCCAAGACGACCCGGGACAGGGTCTCCTACGAGCAGTACTTC
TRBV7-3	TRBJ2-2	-	CASSGAASGELFF	TGTGCCAGCAGCGGAGCTGCTTCCGGGGAGCTGTTTTTT
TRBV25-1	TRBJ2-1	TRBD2	CASSEGLTSGGNEQFF	TGTGCCAGCAGTGAGGGGTTGACTAGCGGGGGGAATGAGCAGTTCTTC
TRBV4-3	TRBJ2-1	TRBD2	CASSQARLAGGLNEQFF	TGCGCCAGCAGCCAGGCACGACTAGCGGGGGGGCTCAATGAGCAGTTCTTC
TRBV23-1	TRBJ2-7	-	CASSQVTVLTCEQYF	TGCGCCAGCAGTCAGGTGACAGTGCTTACCTGCGAGCAGTACTTC
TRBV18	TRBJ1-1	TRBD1	CASSNEMGQGATFF	TGTGCCAGCTCTAACGAGATGGGACAGGGCGCAACTTTCTTT
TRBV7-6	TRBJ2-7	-	CASSLALEAEQYF	TGTGCCAGCAGCTTAGCCCTCGAGGCGGAGCAGTACTTC
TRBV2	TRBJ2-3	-	CASSLTESTQYF	TGTGCCAGCAGCCTCACGGAGTCTACGCAGTATTTT